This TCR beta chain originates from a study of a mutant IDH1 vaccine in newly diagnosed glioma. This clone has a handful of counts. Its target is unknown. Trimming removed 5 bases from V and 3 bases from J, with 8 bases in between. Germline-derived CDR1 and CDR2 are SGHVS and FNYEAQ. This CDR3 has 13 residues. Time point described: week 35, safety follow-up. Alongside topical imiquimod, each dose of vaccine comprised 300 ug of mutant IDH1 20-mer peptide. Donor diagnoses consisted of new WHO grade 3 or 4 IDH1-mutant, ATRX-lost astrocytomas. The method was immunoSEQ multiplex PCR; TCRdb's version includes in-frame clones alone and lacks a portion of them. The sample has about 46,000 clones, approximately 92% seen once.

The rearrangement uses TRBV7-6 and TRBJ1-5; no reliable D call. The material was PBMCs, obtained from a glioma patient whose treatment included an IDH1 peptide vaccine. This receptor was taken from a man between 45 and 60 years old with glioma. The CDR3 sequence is CASSGQDNQPQHF. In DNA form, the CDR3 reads TGTGCCAGCAGCGGGCAGGACAATCAGCCCCAGCATTTT.